A single sample gave rise to the 2 T cell receptor beta chains below, sequenced in a study of identical twins (dated by TCRdb to 2016 to 2017). Receptor libraries were prepared by 5' RACE. Instrument used: Illumina HiSeq 2000. TCRdb reworked the public reads: Q25 trimming with fastp, MiXCR clone assembly, productive beta chains retained. Identical CDR3 protein sequences are pooled into one entry, listed with their most common genes and DNA. This sample lists fewer than 650,000 distinct CDR3 sequences; about 7% were detected once. The ten largest clones take up around 1.6% of the sample. These same records also appear under a second study, on yellow fever vaccine responses in identical twins.

Sequencing was carried out using PBMCs. These receptors originate from a woman between 18 and 30 years old in good health.

This clonotype was observed a handful of times. The chain employs TRBV5-6 and TRBJ2-1, with 9 positions matching TRBD1. V was clipped by 4 bases and J by 5 bases; unmatched bases: 7. Germline CDR1 reads SGHDT; CDR2 reads YYEEEE. The length of the CDR3 is 15 residues. As DNA, the CDR3 is TGTGCCAGCAGCCCCACGGACAGGGGTCACAATGAGCAGTTCTTC. It is translated as CASSPTDRGHNEQFF.

Regarding this clonotype: A much larger clone is a single base away; this may be a read error. The chain is built from TRBV5-1 and TRBJ2-2, with D perhaps matching TRBD2 (6 bases). This CDR3 contains 17 residues. Per the germline V gene, CDR1 is SGHRS and CDR2 is YFSETQ. Here the CDR3 reads CASSPRVSGTNTGEPFF. Written as DNA, the CDR3 is TGCGCCAGCAGCCCCCGCGTTAGCGGAACGAACACCGGGGAGCCGTTTTTT.